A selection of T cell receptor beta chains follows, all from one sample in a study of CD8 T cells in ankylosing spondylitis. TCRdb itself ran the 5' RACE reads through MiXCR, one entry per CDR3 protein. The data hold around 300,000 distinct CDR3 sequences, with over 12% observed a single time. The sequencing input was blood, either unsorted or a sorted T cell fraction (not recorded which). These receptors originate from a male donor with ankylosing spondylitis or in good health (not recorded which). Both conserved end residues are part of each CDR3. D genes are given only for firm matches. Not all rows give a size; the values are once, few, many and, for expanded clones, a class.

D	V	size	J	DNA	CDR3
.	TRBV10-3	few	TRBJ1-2	TGTGCCATCACCCAGGACCTTGGAGTCTATGGCTACACCTTC	CAITQDLGVYGYTF
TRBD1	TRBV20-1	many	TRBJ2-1	TGCAGTGCTAGCAGCAGGGGGAATGAGCAGTTCTTC	CSASSRGNEQFF
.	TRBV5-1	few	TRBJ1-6	TGCGCCAGCAGCTTGAACCAGGGCACCCTCCACTTT	CASSLNQGTLHF
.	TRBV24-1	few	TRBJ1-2	TGTGCCACCAGTGATTCCAGGGCGAACTATGGCTACACCTTC	CATSDSRANYGYTF
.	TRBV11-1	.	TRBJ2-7	TGTGCCAGCAGCGAGAGCCCCAGACTGGCGAGGGAGCAGTACTTC	CASSESPRLAREQYF
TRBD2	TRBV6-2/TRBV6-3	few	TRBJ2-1	TGTGCCAGCGCTACAGTTACCGGGACTAGCGGTTTACGAGGCTCCTACAATGAGCAGTTCTTC	CASATVTGTSGLRGSYNEQFF
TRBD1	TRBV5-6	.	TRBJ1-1	TGTGCCAGCAGTTTCGGACAGGGTGGGATACCGGAAGCTTTCTTT	CASSFGQGGIPEAFF
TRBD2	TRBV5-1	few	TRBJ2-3	TGCGCCAGCAGCCATTCCCCCGGGAGGGCTAGCACAGATACGCAGTATTTT	CASSHSPGRASTDTQYF
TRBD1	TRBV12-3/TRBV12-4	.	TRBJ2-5	TGTGCCAGCAGTACACGACAGGGGGAGACCCAGTACTTC	CASSTRQGETQYF
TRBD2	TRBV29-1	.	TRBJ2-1	TGCAGCGTCAAGGGACTAGCGGGAGGGTTGGCGTTCTTC	CSVKGLAGGLAFF
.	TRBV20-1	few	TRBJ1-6	TGCAGTGCCGTGCGGGACCGTAATTCACCCCTCCACTTT	CSAVRDRNSPLHF
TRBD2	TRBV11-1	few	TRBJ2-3	TGTGCCAGCAGCCCTTCCTGGACTAGCGGGAGGGCGGCGGCAGATACGCAGTATTTT	CASSPSWTSGRAAADTQYF
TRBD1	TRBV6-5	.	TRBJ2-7	TGTGCCAGCAGTTACCAGGACAGGGGTTACGAGCAGTACTTC	CASSYQDRGYEQYF
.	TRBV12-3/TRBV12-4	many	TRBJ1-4	TGTGCCAGCAGTTCTCCAGGGAAACTGTTTTTT	CASSSPGKLFF
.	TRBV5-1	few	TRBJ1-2	TGCGCCAGCAGCTTGGGTCCGGGTTCGCGCGGCTACACCTTC	CASSLGPGSRGYTF
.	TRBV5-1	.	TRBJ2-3	TGCGCCAGCAGCTTGGGGAGTAGCAGCCGGTCAGATACGCAGTATTTT	CASSLGSSSRSDTQYF
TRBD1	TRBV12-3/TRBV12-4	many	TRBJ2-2	TGTGCCAGCAGTTTGTCGACAGGGGCGAACACCGGGGAGCTGTTTTTT	CASSLSTGANTGELFF
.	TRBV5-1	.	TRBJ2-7	TGCGCCAGCAGCCCGGGTGGTGGGGAGCAGTACTTC	CASSPGGGEQYF
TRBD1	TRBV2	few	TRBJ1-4	TGTGCCAGCAGTGTCGAACGCGGACAGGTGTTTTTT	CASSVERGQVFF
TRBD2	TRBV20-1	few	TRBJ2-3	TGCAGTGCTAGAGGCCCCGGGACTAGCGGGAGTCGGAAAGATACGCAGTATTTT	CSARGPGTSGSRKDTQYF
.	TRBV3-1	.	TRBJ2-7	TGTGCCAGCAGCCAAGATTTGAGACTGGCGTGGGAGCAGTACTTC	CASSQDLRLAWEQYF
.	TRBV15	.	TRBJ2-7	TGTGCCACCAGCATCTCTCTCACCAATTCCGAGCAGTACTTC	CATSISLTNSEQYF
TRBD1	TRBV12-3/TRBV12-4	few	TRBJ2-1	TGTGCCAGCAGCAGGGGGAGAGGAGAGCAGTTCTTC	CASSRGRGEQFF
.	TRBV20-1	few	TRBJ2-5	TGCAGTGCTAGCTACTACCAAGAGACCCAGTACTTC	CSASYYQETQYF
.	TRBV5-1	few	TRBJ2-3	TGCGCCAGCAGGTCGGCGTTCACAGATACGCAGTATTTT	CASRSAFTDTQYF
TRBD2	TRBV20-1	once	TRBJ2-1	TGCAGTGGGGGGACTAGTATCAATGAGCAGTTCTTC	CSGGTSINEQFF
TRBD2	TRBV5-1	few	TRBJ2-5	TGCGCCAGCAGCTGGGGACTAGCGGGAGGTCAAGAGACCCAGTACTTC	CASSWGLAGGQETQYF
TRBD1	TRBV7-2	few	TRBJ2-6	TGTGCCAGCAGCGGCAGGGACAGTAGAACCGGGGCCAACGTCCTGACTTTC	CASSGRDSRTGANVLTF
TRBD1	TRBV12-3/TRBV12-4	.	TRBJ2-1	TGTGCCAGCAGTTTCCTTACAGGGGTCGTGGGCAATGAGCAGTTCTTC	CASSFLTGVVGNEQFF
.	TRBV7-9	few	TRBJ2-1	TGTGCCAGCAGCTCGAGACAGGTGGCTGAGCAGTTCTTC	CASSSRQVAEQFF
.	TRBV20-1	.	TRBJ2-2	TGCAGTGCTAGAGAAGGGGGGAGTCGTACCGGGGAGCTGTTTTTT	CSAREGGSRTGELFF
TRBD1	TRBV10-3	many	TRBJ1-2	TGTGCCATCAGCAGACAGGGCCCGTCAAAAGGGCGATCTGGCTACACCTTC	CAISRQGPSKGRSGYTF
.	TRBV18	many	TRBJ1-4	TGTGCCAGCTCACAGGGTCCCACTAATGAAAAACTGTTTTTT	CASSQGPTNEKLFF
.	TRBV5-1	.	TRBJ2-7	TGCGCCAGCAGCTTGCCCGCAGACGAGCAGTACTTC	CASSLPADEQYF
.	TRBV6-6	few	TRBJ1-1	TGTGCCAGCAGTTACTCGACAGGACTAGCTTTCTTT	CASSYSTGLAFF
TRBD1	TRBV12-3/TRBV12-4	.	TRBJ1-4	TGTGCCAGCAGTCCTAACACAGGGGGAAAACTGTTTTTT	CASSPNTGGKLFF
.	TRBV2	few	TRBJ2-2	TGTGCCAGCCAGATAGGGAAGAACACCGGGGAGCTGTTTTTT	CASQIGKNTGELFF
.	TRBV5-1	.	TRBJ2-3	TGCGCCAGCAGCTTGTGGCGGGACAAAGATACGCAGTATTTT	CASSLWRDKDTQYF
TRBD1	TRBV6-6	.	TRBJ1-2	TGTGCCAGCAGGGGACAGGGGCGTAATGGCTACACCTTC	CASRGQGRNGYTF
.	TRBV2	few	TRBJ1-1	TGTGCCAGCTCTAGTGAGGGGCCCTCCCTTGGAACTGAAGCTTTCTTT	CASSSEGPSLGTEAFF
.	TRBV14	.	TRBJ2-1	TGTGCCAGCAGCCCCAGGGTGGGGGGCCTAGGGGAGCAGTTCTTC	CASSPRVGGLGEQFF